The T cell receptor (beta chain) under discussion was sequenced for a study of blood T cell repertoires in COVID-19. V lost 5 bases and J 3 bases, leaving 10 bases between the germline ends. The CDR3 covers 13 residues. Germline loops: CDR1 SEHNR, CDR2 FQNEAQ (reference sequence). In the authors' methods: Nucleated cell counts were estimated from reference gene primer amplification. The data were produced by immunoSEQ multiplex PCR, yet TCRdb's version contains in-frame clones alone and is incomplete. V, J and clone size reflect that table, while D and trimming were determined from the DNA. Here the sample spans some 120,000 clones, around 70% being singletons.

Sequencing was carried out using peripheral blood. The chain uses TRBV7-9 and TRBJ2-5; D is ambiguous. The receptor was derived from a man older than 75 with COVID-19, enrolled during active disease. The CDR3 reads CASSPRVEETQYF. Here the CDR3 DNA reads TGTGCCAGCAGCCCCCGAGTCGAAGAGACCCAGTACTTC.